Below, 25 T cell receptor beta chains from the same sample are listed, as sequenced in a study of regulatory T cells in long-lasting Graves disease. Investigators prepared the TCR beta libraries by applying iRepertoire HTBI primers and Arm-PCR of CDR3 regions. TCRdb itself ran the multiplex PCR reads through MiXCR, one entry per CDR3 protein. The sample contains roughly 500,000 distinct CDR3 sequences, roughly 23% of which appear only once. Sample time point: persistent/refractory GD, antithyroid drugs over 5 years with positive TRAb. Generation of the TCR library employed RNA extracted from PBMCs. This sample comprised peripheral blood mononuclear cells (PBMCs), obtained when the disease was refractory, from a patient treated with antithyroid drugs. The receptors shown here come from a female donor with Graves disease.

This clonotype was counted many times. This chain links TRBV10-3 with TRBJ1-1; possibly TRBD1 for D (5 bases). Germline-derived CDR1 and CDR2 are ENHRY and SYGVKD. Trimming took off 4 bases at V and 12 bases at J, with 12 bases between the two ends. The CDR3 is made up of 11 amino acids. CDR3: CAISVGDQTFF. In DNA form, the CDR3 reads TGTGCCATCAGTGTGGGGGACCAGACTTTCTTT.

V and J are TRBV7-8 and TRBJ1-4, with 8 bases identical to TRBD1. Germline CDR1 SGHVS, CDR2 FQNEAQ. V shed 6 bases, J shed 5 bases, and the junction held 14 bases outside the gene matches. The CDR3 is 17 residues long. CDR3 bases: TGTGCCAGCAGTAGGCAGGGGGCCGCAGTTACCAATGAAAAACTGTTTTTT. Encoded protein: CASSRQGAAVTNEKLFF.

A single count supports this clonotype. The chain employs TRBV11-3 and TRBJ2-1, with no clear D. Trimming shortened V by 4 bases and J by 3 bases, and 10 bases separated the two germline ends. Germline V gene lookup returns CDR1 SGHNT and CDR2 YENEEA. There are 14 residues in the CDR3. The CDR3 coding sequence is TGTGCCAGCAGCTCCGAGGACGGCTACAATGAGCAGTTCTTC. This gives the protein CASSSEDGYNEQFF.

The chain recombines TRBV7-2 with TRBJ1-6; possibly TRBD1 for D (5 bases). The V and J ends lost 10 bases and 6 bases respectively, with 19 bases between them. This CDR3 region has 15 residues. CDR1 is SGHTA, CDR2 FQGNSA, per germline. This chain's CDR3 is CAIRGSNSSNSPLHF. Written as DNA, the CDR3 is TGTGCCATTAGGGGATCAAACAGTTCTAATTCACCCCTCCACTTT.

This clonotype was observed many times. V and J are TRBV11-2 and TRBJ2-7; no definite D call. V lost 1 base to trimming and J lost 3 bases, with 13 bases between them. Germline CDR1 and CDR2: SGHAT and FQNNGV. This CDR3 contains 15 residues. DNA of the CDR3: TGTGCCAGCAGCTTAGGTCAGGCCGGGTTCTACGAGCAGTACTTC. The encoded protein is CASSLGQAGFYEQYF.

In this sample, this clonotype turned up many times. CDR3: CASSPNRQGGETQYF. In nucleotides, the CDR3 is TGTGCCAGCAGCCCTAATCGGCAGGGAGGAGAGACCCAGTACTTC. The rearrangement links TRBV12-3 or TRBV12-4 to TRBJ2-5, with a possible D match to TRBD2 (6 bases). Deletions cut 6 bases from V and 4 bases from J, with 18 bases between. The CDR3 consists of 15 residues.

For this clonotype: This may arise from a read error, as a much more abundant clone is one base away. V usage is TRBV28 and J usage is TRBJ2-2; perhaps TRBD2 as D (6 bases). Germline assignment: CDR1 MDHEN and CDR2 SYDVKM. The CDR3 has 14 residues. CDR3 bases: TGTGCCAGCAGTTTACCGGGGAGGCCCGGGGGGCTGTTTTTT. Encoded protein: CASSLPGRPGGLFF.

This clonotype was found many times. J is TRBJ2-2 and V is TRBV2, with a weak D call TRBD2 (6 bases). Looked up from germline, CDR1 is SNHLY and CDR2 is FYNNEI. The CDR3 is made up of 12 amino acids. V lost 10 bases, J lost 4 bases, and 10 bases lay in between. In DNA form, the CDR3 reads TGTGCCACCGCGGGGTTCACCGGGGAGCTGTTTTTT. It is translated as CATAGFTGELFF. Looking up the rest from reference TRBV2 and TRBJ2-2 gives the full variable domain: EPEVTQTPSHQVTQMGQEVILRCVPISNHLYFYWYRQILGQKVEFLVSFYNNEISEKSEIFDDQFSVERPDGSNFTLKIRSTKLEDSAMYFCATAGFTGELFFGEGSRLTVL.

In this sample, this clonotype turned up many times. The chain couples TRBV3-1 to TRBJ1-5, with TRBD1 identical over 9 bases. Trimming at V came to 6 bases and at J to 6 bases, leaving 3 bases not matched to a gene. This CDR3 has 13 amino acids. Germline CDR1 reads LGHDT; CDR2 reads YNNKEL (reference sequence). The CDR3 here is CASSRQGGQPQHF. CDR3 DNA: TGTGCCAGCAGTCGACAGGGGGGTCAGCCCCAGCATTTT.

This clonotype was recorded a few times. A clone one base away is much larger, so this may be a read error. V and J are TRBV24-1 and TRBJ1-2, with TRBD1 matching over 9 bases. The CDR3 has 13 amino acids. Per germline, CDR1 KGHDR and CDR2 SFDVKD. The CDR3 sequence: CATSDSDRGGCTF. In DNA form, the CDR3 reads TGTGCCACCAGTGATTCGGACAGGGGAGGCTGCACCTTC.

This chain uses TRBV20-1 with TRBJ1-2; 7 nucleotides line up with TRBD1. Germline CDR1 and CDR2: DFQATT and SNEGSKA (reference sequence). This CDR3 has 14 residues. V gave up 3 bases and J gave up 1 base; unmatched junction bases: 5. The CDR3 nucleotides are TGCAGTGCTAGTTGGGACAGCCTTAACTATGGCTACACCTTC. Translating gives CSASWDSLNYGYTF.

V usage is TRBV7-9 and J usage is TRBJ1-5; D ambiguous. Trimming took off 2 bases at V and 3 bases at J, with 8 bases between the two ends. The germline gives CDR1 SEHNR, CDR2 FQNEAQ (reference sequence). CDR3 length: 14 residues. The CDR3 region has the DNA TGTGCCAGCAGCTTACAGGAGGACAATCAGCCCCAGCATTTT. Protein: CASSLQEDNQPQHF.

A few counts support this clonotype. This chain joins TRBV7-3 and TRBJ2-1, with 9 bases aligning to TRBD2. The ends lost 5 bases at V and 6 bases at J; junction bases unmatched: 5. The CDR3 sequence is 14 residues long. The V gene's germline CDR1 is SGHTA and CDR2 FQGTGA. The CDR3 DNA follows: TGTGCCAGCAGCGTAGCGGGAGCCACCAATGAGCAGTTCTTC. Amino acids: CASSVAGATNEQFF.

The chain combines TRBV15 with TRBJ2-2; unclear D gene. The V gene lost 0 bases and the J gene lost 7 bases, with 12 bases spanning the gap. In germline, CDR1 is LNHNV, CDR2 YYDKDF (reference sequence). The CDR3 is made up of 15 amino acids. The CDR3 nucleotides read TGTGCCACCAGCAGAGATCGCAGGTCGGTCGGGGAGCTGTTTTTT. The encoded protein is CATSRDRRSVGELFF.

This sequence joins TRBV20-1 and TRBJ2-3, with unresolved D. This CDR3 comprises 15 residues. The germline gives CDR1 DFQATT, CDR2 SNEGSKA (reference sequence). The V end lost 5 bases, the J end lost 0 bases, and 15 bases lay between the germline ends. The chain's CDR3 is CSAQKLGSSTDTQYF. In nucleotides, the CDR3 is TGCAGTGCTCAGAAGCTAGGGTCTAGCACAGATACGCAGTATTTT.

This clonotype was counted only a few times. CDR3 coding DNA: TGTGCCAGCAGCCGCCGGGGGACCCGCTCCTACGAGCAGTACTTC. Its protein product is CASSRRGTRSYEQYF. V gene TRBV3-1 combines with J gene TRBJ2-7; D might be TRBD2 (6 bases). This CDR3 is built from 15 residues. Germline V gives CDR1 LGHDT, CDR2 YNNKEL (reference sequence). V gave up 4 bases and J gave up 0 bases, with 13 bases separating them.

This clonotype was seen repeatedly, ten times or more. The J gene is TRBJ1-4, the V gene TRBV10-3; D is unclear. Germline V gives CDR1 ENHRY, CDR2 SYGVKD. V lost 6 bases and J 3 bases, leaving 8 bases between the germline ends. The CDR3 is 13 amino acids. The CDR3 bases are TGTGCCATCAGCCCTCTCCCTAATGAAAAACTGTTTTTT. Amino acids: CAISPLPNEKLFF.

The chain employs TRBV7-8 and TRBJ2-5; 10 nucleotides align to TRBD1. Germline CDR1 reads SGHVS; CDR2 reads FQNEAQ. Trimming took 5 bases from V and 0 from J; bases not matched to a gene: 9. This CDR3 has 17 residues. CDR3 in DNA: TGTGCCAGCAGCGCCCCGGGACAGGGGCCGTACCAAGAGACCCAGTACTTC. Amino acid sequence: CASSAPGQGPYQETQYF.

This clonotype was observed a few times. V and J are TRBV6-2 or TRBV6-3 and TRBJ1-1; unclear D gene. V shed 2 bases and J shed 10 bases, with 23 bases lying between them. The CDR3 covers 16 residues. Germline assignment: CDR1 MNHEY and CDR2 SVGEGT. CDR3 sequence (DNA): TGTGCCAGCAGTTACCTACGGAACCTTGAGGCGGGTGGAGCTTTCTTT. Amino acids: CASSYLRNLEAGGAFF.

This clonotype was seen at least ten times. The V gene is TRBV14, the J gene TRBJ1-5; no reliable D call. The CDR3 loop spans 19 amino acids. Germline CDR1 reads SGHDN; CDR2 reads FVKESK. The V end lost 0 bases, the J end lost 0 bases, and 18 bases lay between the germline ends. For the CDR3, the DNA is TGTGCCAGCAGCCAAGAATGTATTGGGTCGGAGGATAGCAATCAGCCCCAGCATTTT. This encodes CASSQECIGSEDSNQPQHF.

This clonotype was seen only a few times. This chain connects TRBV29-1 to TRBJ1-2; 8 bases are shared with TRBD1. In germline, CDR1 is SQVTM, CDR2 ANQGSEA. The CDR3 contains 13 residues. V lost 3 bases and J lost 1; bases outside the gene matches: 1. CDR3 protein: CSVDDRGNYGYTF. The CDR3 DNA sequence: TGCAGCGTTGACGACAGGGGTAACTATGGCTACACCTTC.

This clonotype was observed a few times. V gene TRBV6-2 or TRBV6-3 combines with J gene TRBJ2-2, with TRBD2 identical over 16 bases. Trimming cost V 2 bases and J 6 bases; bases outside gene matches: 9. Germline V gives CDR1 MNHEY, CDR2 SVGEGT. This CDR3 is 19 amino acids long. CDR3 residues: CASSYLSGTSGGGSGELFF. DNA for the CDR3: TGTGCCAGCAGTTACCTATCCGGGACTAGCGGGGGGGGGTCCGGGGAGCTGTTTTTT.

As for this clonotype: A read error may explain this, as a much larger clone is one base away. CDR3 coding DNA: TGTGCCAGCGGGCGACCCACAGGGGGAGGGGGCTACACCTTC. This translates into CASGRPTGGGGYTF. The chain couples TRBV2 to TRBJ1-2; 8 bases map to TRBD1. Germline CDR1 and CDR2: SNHLY and FYNNEI. V lost 8 bases and J lost 8; bases outside the gene matches: 13. This CDR3 has 14 amino acids.

Many counts were recorded for this clonotype. The chain carries TRBV12-3 or TRBV12-4 and TRBJ1-1; D gene unclear. The CDR3 is 14 residues long. With 7 bases removed from V and 1 base from J, the gap between germline ends came to 13 bases. CDR3 bases: TGTGCCAGCACCACACATCGAGAGAACACTGAAGCTTTCTTT. It yields the protein CASTTHRENTEAFF.

The rearrangement links TRBV10-3 to TRBJ2-7; the D gene is possibly TRBD2 (6 bases). CDR3 length: 14 amino acids. Trimming pared 7 bases from V and 3 bases from J, leaving 16 bases between. CDR1 ENHRY and CDR2 SYGVKD come from the germline V gene. Here the CDR3 reads CAIINRGGDYEQYF. CDR3 DNA: TGTGCCATCATCAATCGGGGCGGGGACTACGAGCAGTACTTC.